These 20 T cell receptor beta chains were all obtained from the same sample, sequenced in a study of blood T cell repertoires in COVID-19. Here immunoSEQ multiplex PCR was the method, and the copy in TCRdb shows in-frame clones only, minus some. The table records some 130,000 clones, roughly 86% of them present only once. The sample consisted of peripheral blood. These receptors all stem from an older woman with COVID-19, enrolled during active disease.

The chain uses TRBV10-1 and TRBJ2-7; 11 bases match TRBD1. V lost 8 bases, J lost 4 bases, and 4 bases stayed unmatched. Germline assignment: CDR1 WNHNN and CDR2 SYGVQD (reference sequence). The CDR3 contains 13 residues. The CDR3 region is CASGGQGGYEQYF. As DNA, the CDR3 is TGCGCCAGCGGGGGACAGGGGGGTTACGAGCAGTACTTC.

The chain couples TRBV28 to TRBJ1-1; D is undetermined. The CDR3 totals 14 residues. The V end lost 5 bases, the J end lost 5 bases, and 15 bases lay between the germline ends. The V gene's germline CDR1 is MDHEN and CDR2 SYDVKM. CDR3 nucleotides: TGTGCCAGCAGTAAGGCGGGGTCGTGGACTGAAGCTTTCTTT. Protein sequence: CASSKAGSWTEAFF.

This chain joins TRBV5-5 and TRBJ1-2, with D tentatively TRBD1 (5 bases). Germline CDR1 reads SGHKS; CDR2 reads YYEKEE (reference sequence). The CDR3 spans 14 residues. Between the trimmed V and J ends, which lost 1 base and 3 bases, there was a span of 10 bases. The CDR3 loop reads CASSLLQGDYGYTF. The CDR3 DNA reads TGTGCCAGCAGCTTGCTCCAGGGTGACTATGGCTACACCTTC.

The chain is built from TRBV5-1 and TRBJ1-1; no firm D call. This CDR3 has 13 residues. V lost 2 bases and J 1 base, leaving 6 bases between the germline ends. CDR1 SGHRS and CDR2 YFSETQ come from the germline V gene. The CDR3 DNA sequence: TGCGCCAGCAGCTTAGACACGAACACTGAAGCTTTCTTT. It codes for CASSLDTNTEAFF.

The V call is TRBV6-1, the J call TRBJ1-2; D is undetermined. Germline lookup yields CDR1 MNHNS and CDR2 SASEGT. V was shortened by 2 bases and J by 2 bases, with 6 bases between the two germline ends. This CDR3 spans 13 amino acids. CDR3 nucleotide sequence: TGTGCCAGCAGTGAAAACTGGAACTATGGCTACACCTTC. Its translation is CASSENWNYGYTF.

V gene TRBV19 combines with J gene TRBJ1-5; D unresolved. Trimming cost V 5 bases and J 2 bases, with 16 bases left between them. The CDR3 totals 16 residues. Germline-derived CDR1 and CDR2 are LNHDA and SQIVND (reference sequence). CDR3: CASSPPRTRGNQPQHF. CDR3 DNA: TGTGCCAGTAGTCCACCGAGGACGAGGGGCAATCAGCCCCAGCATTTT.

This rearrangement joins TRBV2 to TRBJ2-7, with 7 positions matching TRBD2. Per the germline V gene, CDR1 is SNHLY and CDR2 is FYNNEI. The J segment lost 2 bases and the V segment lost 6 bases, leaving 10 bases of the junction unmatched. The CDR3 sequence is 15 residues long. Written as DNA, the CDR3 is TGTGCCAGCAGAGGTGGGGGGGTAAAAACCTACGAGCAGTACTTC. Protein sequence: CASRGGGVKTYEQYF. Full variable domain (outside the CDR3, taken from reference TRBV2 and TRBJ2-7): EPEVTQTPSHQVTQMGQEVILRCVPISNHLYFYWYRQILGQKVEFLVSFYNNEISEKSEIFDDQFSVERPDGSNFTLKIRSTKLEDSAMYFCASRGGGVKTYEQYFGPGTRLTVT.

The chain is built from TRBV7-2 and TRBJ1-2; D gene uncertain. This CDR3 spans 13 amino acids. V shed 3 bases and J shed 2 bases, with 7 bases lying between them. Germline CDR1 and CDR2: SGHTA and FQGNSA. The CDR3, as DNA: TGTGCCAGCAGCTTTGAGTTGAACTATGGCTACACCTTC. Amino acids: CASSFELNYGYTF.

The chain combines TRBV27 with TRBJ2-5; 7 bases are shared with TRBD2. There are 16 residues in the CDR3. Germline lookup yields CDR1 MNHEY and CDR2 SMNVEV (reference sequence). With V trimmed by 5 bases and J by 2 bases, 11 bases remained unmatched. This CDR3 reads CASSSRGLGVQETQYF. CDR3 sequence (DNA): TGTGCCAGCAGTAGCCGAGGACTAGGGGTTCAAGAGACCCAGTACTTC.

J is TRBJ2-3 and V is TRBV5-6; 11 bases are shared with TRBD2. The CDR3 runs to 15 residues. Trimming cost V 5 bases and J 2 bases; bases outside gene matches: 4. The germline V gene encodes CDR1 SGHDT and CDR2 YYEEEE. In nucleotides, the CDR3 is TGTGCCAGCAGGCTAGCGGGGGGAAACACAGATACGCAGTATTTT. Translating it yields CASRLAGGNTDTQYF.

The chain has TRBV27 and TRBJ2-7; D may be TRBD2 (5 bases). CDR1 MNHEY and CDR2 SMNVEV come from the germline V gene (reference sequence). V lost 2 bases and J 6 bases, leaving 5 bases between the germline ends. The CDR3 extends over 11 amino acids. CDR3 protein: CASSLRGEQYF. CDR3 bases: TGTGCCAGCAGTTTACGGGGCGAGCAGTACTTC.

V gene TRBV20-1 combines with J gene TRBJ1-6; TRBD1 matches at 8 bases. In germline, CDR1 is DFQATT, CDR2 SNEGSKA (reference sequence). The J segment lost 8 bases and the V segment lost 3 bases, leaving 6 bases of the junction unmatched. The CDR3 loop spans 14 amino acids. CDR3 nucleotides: TGCAGTGCTAGTACAGGGGGTAGGGATTCACCCCTCCACTTT. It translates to CSASTGGRDSPLHF.

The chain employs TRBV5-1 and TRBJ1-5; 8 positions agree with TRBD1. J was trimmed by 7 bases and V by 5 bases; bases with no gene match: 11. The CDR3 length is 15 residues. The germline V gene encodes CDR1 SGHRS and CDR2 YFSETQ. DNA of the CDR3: TGCGCCAGCAGTCTCGGCACAGGGGGTTACCAGCCCCAGCATTTT. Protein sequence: CASSLGTGGYQPQHF.

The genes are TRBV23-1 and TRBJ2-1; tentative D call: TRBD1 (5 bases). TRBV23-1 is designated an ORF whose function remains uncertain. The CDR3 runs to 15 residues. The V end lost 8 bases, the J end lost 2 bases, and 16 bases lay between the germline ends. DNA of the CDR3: TGCGCCAGCCTATATAAGGACAATGCCTACAATGAGCAGTTCTTC. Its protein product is CASLYKDNAYNEQFF.

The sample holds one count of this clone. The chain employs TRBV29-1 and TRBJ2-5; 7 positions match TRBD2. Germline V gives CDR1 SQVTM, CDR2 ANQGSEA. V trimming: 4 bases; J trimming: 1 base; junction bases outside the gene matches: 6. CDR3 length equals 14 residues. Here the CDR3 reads CSVGPIAGQETQYF. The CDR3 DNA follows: TGCAGCGTTGGTCCAATAGCGGGCCAAGAGACCCAGTACTTC. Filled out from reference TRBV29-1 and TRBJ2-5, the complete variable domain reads SAVISQKPSRDICQRGTSLTIQCQVDSQVTMMFWYRQQPGQSLTLIATANQGSEATYESGFVIDKFPISRPNLTFSTLTVSNMSPEDSSIYLCSVGPIAGQETQYFGPGTRLLVL.

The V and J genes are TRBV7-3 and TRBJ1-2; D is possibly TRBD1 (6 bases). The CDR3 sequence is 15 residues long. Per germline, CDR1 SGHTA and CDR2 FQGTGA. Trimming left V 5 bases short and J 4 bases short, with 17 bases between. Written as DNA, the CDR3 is TGTGCCAGCAGCCAAGCCGGTAGGGGGACCTATGGCTACACCTTC. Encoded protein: CASSQAGRGTYGYTF. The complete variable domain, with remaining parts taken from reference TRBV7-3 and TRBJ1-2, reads GAGVSQTPSNKVTEKGKYVELRCDPISGHTALYWYRQSLGQGPEFLIYFQGTGAADDSGLPNDRFFAVRPEGSVSTLKIQRTERGDSAVYLCASSQAGRGTYGYTFGSGTRLTVV.

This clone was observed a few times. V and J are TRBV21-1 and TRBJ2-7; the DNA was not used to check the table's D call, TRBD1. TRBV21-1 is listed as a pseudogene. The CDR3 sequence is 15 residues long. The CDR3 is CASSKDRVVSYEQYF. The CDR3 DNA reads TGTGCCAGCAGCAAAGACAGGGTGGTTTCGTACGAGCAGTACTTC.

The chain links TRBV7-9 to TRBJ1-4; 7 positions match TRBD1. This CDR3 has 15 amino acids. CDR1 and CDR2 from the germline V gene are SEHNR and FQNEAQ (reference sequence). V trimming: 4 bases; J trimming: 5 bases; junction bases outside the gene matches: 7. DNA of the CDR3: TGTGCCAGCAGCTCGGAACAGGGGAAAAATGAAAAACTGTTTTTT. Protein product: CASSSEQGKNEKLFF.

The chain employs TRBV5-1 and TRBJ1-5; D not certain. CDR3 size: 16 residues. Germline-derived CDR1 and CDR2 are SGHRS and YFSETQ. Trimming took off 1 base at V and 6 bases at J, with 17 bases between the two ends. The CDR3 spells CASSLSAAGEGQPQHF. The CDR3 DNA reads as TGCGCCAGCAGCTTGAGTGCGGCCGGAGAGGGTCAGCCCCAGCATTTT.

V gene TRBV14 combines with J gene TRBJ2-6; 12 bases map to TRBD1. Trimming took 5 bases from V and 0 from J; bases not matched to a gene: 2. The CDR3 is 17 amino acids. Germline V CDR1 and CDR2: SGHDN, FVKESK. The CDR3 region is CASSGGQGASGANVLTF. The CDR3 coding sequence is TGTGCCAGCAGCGGGGGACAGGGGGCCTCTGGGGCCAACGTCCTGACTTTC.